Described below is a single T cell receptor (beta chain) sequence and its context. Its antigen is as yet unknown. Assay: immunoSEQ multiplex PCR; the TCRdb copy retains only in-frame clones and omits some. Of about 88,000 clones detected, 75% to 95% appear once; the ten largest clones hold 0.3% to 0.35%. The data originate from a study of graft-versus-host responses after intestinal transplantation. CDR1 and CDR2 from the germline V gene are SEHNR and FQNEAQ (reference sequence). CDR3 size: 12 residues. The ends were cut back, 4 bases at V and 9 bases at J, with 13 bases in the middle. The TCR was taken from a human donor who was the organ donor for an intestinal transplant. The sequencing used unstimulated CD4+ T cells sorted from spleen or lymph node cells, collected before transplant. This chain connects TRBV7-9 to TRBJ2-7; D is perhaps TRBD1 (6 bases). CDR3 sequence: CASSWTKGGQYF. The DNA for the CDR3 is TGTGCCAGCAGCTGGACGAAAGGGGGGCAGTACTTC.